This T cell receptor beta chain appears in the sequencing data of a study of blood T cell repertoires in COVID-19. As for the study in general: PBMCs, B-cell-depleted T cells, or T cells provided the cDNA or gDNA that made up the material.

The germline V gene encodes CDR1 KGHDR and CDR2 SFDVKD. The CDR3 runs 12 residues. Trimming removed 4 bases at V and 8 bases at J, with 10 bases between. Assay used: immunoSEQ multiplex PCR; TCRdb lists only in-frame clones, some missing. Of over 250,000 clones in the sample, 86% were seen once. There are a few counts of this clone. The sequenced sample consisted of peripheral blood. This clonotype was sampled from a woman between 70 and 85 years old with COVID-19, enrolled during active disease. J is TRBJ1-2 and V is TRBV24-1, with a possible D match to TRBD1 (6 bases). The CDR3 DNA reads as TGTGCCACCAGTGAGGGACAAGGGGGCTACACCTTC. The encoded protein is CATSEGQGGYTF.